The next 14 T cell receptor beta chains were all read from a single sample in a study of shared clonotypes between healthy human individuals. Generated by immunoSEQ multiplex PCR, the TCRdb table keeps only in-frame clones and is missing some. Altogether approximately 1.9 million clones are present, about 93% being singletons, with the ten largest covering 1.5% to 2%. As defined, naive CD8 cells were CD45RO-negative and positively selected for CCR7, with terminally differentiated effector memory CD45RA+ cells excluded. Specimen: naive CD8+ T cells from PBMCs. All receptors derive from a man aged 18-30 years in good health. Some clones in this sample may be carry-over from other donors' samples.

V gene TRBV19 combines with J gene TRBJ2-6, with D perhaps matching TRBD1 or TRBD2 (6 bases each). Trimming removed 6 bases from V and 3 bases from J, with 15 bases in between. The CDR3 spans 16 residues. CDR1 and CDR2 (germline): LNHDA, SQIVND (reference sequence). CDR3: CASSSRGGYGANVLTF. The CDR3 region has the DNA TGTGCCAGTAGCTCACGAGGGGGGTATGGGGCCAACGTCCTGACTTTC. Full variable domain (missing parts from reference TRBV19 and TRBJ2-6): DGGITQSPKYLFRKEGQNVTLSCEQNLNHDAMYWYRQDPGQGLRLIYYSQIVNDFQKGDIAEGYSVSREKKESFPLTVTSAQKNPTAFYLCASSSRGGYGANVLTFGAGSRLTVL.

The chain joins TRBV7-9 to TRBJ2-1; 14 nucleotides line up with TRBD2. V dropped 5 bases and J dropped 4; count of bases not matched to a gene: 10. CDR1 SEHNR and CDR2 FQNEAQ come from the germline V gene (reference sequence). The length of the CDR3 is 18 residues. The DNA of the CDR3 is TGTGCCAGCAGCGCCCGGACTAGCGGGAGGAGTAGGTACAATGAGCAGTTCTTC. As protein: CASSARTSGRSRYNEQFF. The full variable domain, in which reference TRBV7-9 and TRBJ2-1 provide the parts outside the CDR3, is DTGVSQNPRHKITKRGQNVTFRCDPISEHNRLYWYRQTLGQGPEFLTYFQNEAQLEKSRLLSDRFSAERPKGSFSTLEIQRTEQGDSAMYLCASSARTSGRSRYNEQFFGPGTRLTVL.

The rearrangement uses TRBV2 and TRBJ2-1; 8 positions match TRBD1. CDR1 SNHLY and CDR2 FYNNEI come from the germline V gene. V gave up 4 bases and J gave up 12 bases; unmatched junction bases: 14. The CDR3 runs 15 residues. CDR3 in DNA: TGTGCCAGCAGTGGCCGGGACAGGCCAGAGTTTGGGCAGTTCTTC. Translation gives CASSGRDRPEFGQFF.

The chain recombines TRBV28 with TRBJ2-7; possibly TRBD2 for D (5 bases). The germline V gene has CDR1 MDHEN and CDR2 SYDVKM. Between the trimmed V and J ends, which lost 7 bases and 4 bases, there was a span of 17 bases. The CDR3 covers 14 residues. The CDR3 sequence: CASKRGLYSYEQYF. The CDR3 DNA reads TGTGCCAGCAAAAGAGGACTCTACTCTTACGAGCAGTACTTC.

The chain uses TRBV7-9 and TRBJ1-1, with D maybe TRBD1 (5 bases). CDR3 length: 13 amino acids. The V gene lost 5 bases and the J gene lost 7 bases, with 14 bases spanning the gap. Per the germline V gene, CDR1 is SEHNR and CDR2 is FQNEAQ (reference sequence). The CDR3 coding sequence is TGTGCCAGCAGCACGCACAGGTCCAATGAAGCTTTCTTT. Protein product: CASSTHRSNEAFF.

The chain carries TRBV27 and TRBJ2-1; 7 nucleotides match TRBD2. Germline loops: CDR1 MNHEY, CDR2 SMNVEV (reference sequence). The CDR3 totals 16 residues. The trim removed 3 bases at V and 4 bases at J, leaving 9 bases unmatched. Here the CDR3 DNA reads TGTGCCAGCAGTTTGTACCCAGCGGGGCCGTACAATGAGCAGTTCTTC. Its translation: CASSLYPAGPYNEQFF.

V usage is TRBV7-9 and J usage is TRBJ2-7; D call uncertain. CDR1 and CDR2 from the germline V gene are SEHNR and FQNEAQ (reference sequence). V was shortened by 8 bases and J by 0 bases, with 14 bases between the two germline ends. The CDR3 has 14 residues. CDR3 nucleotide sequence: TGTGCCAGCTCTCTGGCCGATAGCTCCTACGAGCAGTACTTC. Its translation: CASSLADSSYEQYF.

The chain employs TRBV7-8 and TRBJ2-2, with TRBD2 identical over 12 bases. The CDR3 loop spans 16 amino acids. V lost 5 bases, J lost 5 bases, and 6 bases stayed unmatched. In germline, CDR1 is SGHVS, CDR2 FQNEAQ. The CDR3 loop reads CASSPLAGGWTGELFF. CDR3 DNA: TGTGCCAGCAGCCCACTAGCGGGAGGATGGACCGGGGAGCTGTTTTTT.

This CDR3 is CASSQGGVERYGYTF. The CDR3 nucleotides read TGCGCCAGCAGCCAAGGGGGGGTGGAACGATATGGCTACACCTTC. This chain uses TRBV4-1 with TRBJ1-2; possibly TRBD1 for D (5 bases). This CDR3 has 15 amino acids. Germline V lookup: CDR1 MGHRA, CDR2 YSYEKL. V was cut by 1 base and J by 5 bases, with 14 bases left in between.

A note on this clone: This CDR3 is also generated by other DNA sequences in the sample. The rearrangement links TRBV5-6 to TRBJ1-5, with 8 bases lining up with TRBD1. This CDR3 comprises 14 residues. CDR1 SGHDT and CDR2 YYEEEE come from the germline V gene. With 4 bases clipped from V and 4 bases from J, the junction kept 4 bases outside the gene matches. The CDR3: CASSPGQGNQPQHF. In DNA form, the CDR3 reads TGTGCCAGCAGCCCAGGACAGGGAAATCAGCCCCAGCATTTT.

This clone was seen just once. The rearrangement joins TRBV7-8 to TRBJ2-7; perhaps TRBD1 as D (6 bases). The V gene lost 3 bases and the J gene lost 3 bases, with 18 bases spanning the gap. Germline V gives CDR1 SGHVS, CDR2 FQNEAQ. The CDR3 is 16 amino acids. This CDR3 reads CASSFYSDSSFYEQYF. CDR3 nucleotide sequence: TGTGCCAGCAGCTTTTACTCGGACAGTTCCTTCTACGAGCAGTACTTC.

Only one count was recorded for this clone. J is TRBJ1-1 and V is TRBV28; D is unresolved. With 8 bases removed from V and 1 base from J, the gap between germline ends came to 11 bases. The CDR3 has 13 residues. From germline, CDR1 is MDHEN and CDR2 SYDVKM. CDR3 protein: CASSHGENTEAFF. The CDR3 DNA is TGTGCCAGCTCCCACGGAGAGAACACTGAAGCTTTCTTT.

V is TRBV27 and J is TRBJ2-7, with 8 bases lining up with TRBD1. Trimming cost V 5 bases and J 3 bases; bases outside gene matches: 6. The germline V gene encodes CDR1 MNHEY and CDR2 SMNVEV (reference sequence). CDR3 length: 14 amino acids. The CDR3 nucleotides read TGTGCCAGCAGTGTGGACAGGGCGAACTACGAGCAGTACTTC. It yields the protein CASSVDRANYEQYF.

V and J are TRBV27 and TRBJ2-7; 8 bases match TRBD1. This CDR3 has 14 amino acids. CDR1 and CDR2 (germline): MNHEY, SMNVEV (reference sequence). Germline trimming cut 5 bases from V and 2 bases from J; bases unmatched to any gene: 5. The CDR3 region is CASSDRGPAYEQYF. CDR3 DNA sequence: TGTGCCAGCAGTGACAGGGGTCCGGCCTACGAGCAGTACTTC.